The source of this T cell receptor beta chain is a study of blood T cell repertoires in COVID-19. Whole-study context: Samples representing acute and convalescent COVID-19 were sourced from the United States, Italy and Spain.

Recruits, aged roughly 18 to 95 years, lived in 24 US areas. Cohort 3 recovered donors had two negative PCRs, clearance, or symptom resolution. Original processing methods: Amplification with reference gene primers provided the estimates of nucleated cell counts. The data were produced by immunoSEQ multiplex PCR, yet TCRdb's version contains in-frame clones alone and is incomplete. D and trimming were read from the DNA, whereas the V and J calls and clone size are those reported in that table. The repertoire has about 350,000 clones, roughly 90% of them found once; the top ten carry approximately 3.1%. Germline V gene lookup returns CDR1 LGHNA and CDR2 YNFKEQ. The germline V and J ends were trimmed by 0 bases and 7 bases, with 7 bases remaining between them. The CDR3 runs to 12 residues.

This receptor was taken from a woman aged 25-40 years who had recovered from COVID-19. The chain carries TRBV4-2 and TRBJ2-7; D possibly corresponds to TRBD2 (5 bases). The specimen was PBMCs or T cells enriched from blood (not recorded which). The CDR3 reads CASSQESGEQYF. For the CDR3, the DNA is TGTGCCAGCAGCCAAGAATCGGGGGAGCAGTACTTC.